Described below is a single T cell receptor (beta chain) sequence and its context. Its antigen is currently unknown. This sample is part of a study of T cells in Graves' hyperthyroidism and ophthalmopathy. Patients were aged 18 to 65, had disease duration under 2 months, and had newly diagnosed hyperthyroidism. Lactation, pregnancy, other autoimmune disease or uncontrolled infection led to exclusion of patients. CDR3 length: 14 amino acids. Germline values: CDR1 SEHNR, CDR2 FQNEAQ (reference sequence). V was trimmed by 5 bases and J by 3 bases, leaving 14 bases between them. TCR beta CDR3 regions were amplified from RNA transcripts. TCR CDR3 regions were first amplified by RT-PCR with HTBI primers. TCRdb reprocessed the multiplex PCR reads via MiXCR and lists one record per CDR3 protein. The sample consists of approximately 400,000 distinct CDR3 sequences, roughly 14% of them appearing once. The study, taken as a whole, reports: From stable hyperthyroidism, ophthalmopathy was set apart by a 13 V-J model.

The chain employs TRBV7-9 and TRBJ2-7; D may be TRBD2 (6 bases). The sequenced sample consisted of blood. The clonotype was recovered from a woman aged 18-29 years with Graves' hyperthyroidism that later progressed to Graves' ophthalmopathy. CDR3 in DNA: TGTGCCAGCAGCCGGGACTGGATGAACTACGAGCAGTACTTC. The encoded protein is CASSRDWMNYEQYF.